These 24 T cell receptor beta chains were all obtained from the same sample, sequenced in a study of Graves' ophthalmopathy and Graves' hyperthyroidism. The TCR beta CDR3 regions underwent amplification from RNA transcripts. First-round RT-PCR employed HTBI primers, with a second-round multiplex PCR after it. MiXCR, run by TCRdb on the multiplex PCR reads, gives a single entry per CDR3 protein. Among over a million distinct CDR3 sequences listed, about two fifths were seen once. The sequenced sample consisted of peripheral blood or thyroid tissue (not recorded which). These receptors all come from an adult man with Graves' hyperthyroidism.

A remark on this clonotype: One junction end does not reproduce the germline sequence, and a read error may be involved. The chain links TRBV19 to TRBJ2-6; D may match TRBD1 or TRBD2 (5 bases each). Germline CDR1 LNHDA, CDR2 SQIVND (reference sequence). The CDR3 is 16 amino acids. CDR3 nucleotides: TGTGCTAGTAGTATGGGGGACGGCTCTGGGGCCAACGTCCTGACTTTC. This translates into CASSMGDGSGANVLTF.

The chain uses TRBV19 and TRBJ2-2; perhaps TRBD2 as D (5 bases). The CDR3 loop spans 15 amino acids. V was shortened by 6 bases and J by 4 bases, with 15 bases between the two germline ends. The germline CDR1 and CDR2 sequences are LNHDA and SQIVND (reference sequence). The CDR3 DNA reads TGTGCCAGTAGGAGGGTCCAACTTATCACCGGGGAGCTGTTTTTT. Amino acids: CASRRVQLITGELFF.

Many counts were recorded for this clonotype. This chain joins TRBV20-1 and TRBJ1-1; 7 positions match TRBD1. The CDR3 spans 13 residues. CDR1 and CDR2 from the germline V gene are DFQATT and SNEGSKA (reference sequence). V shed 3 bases and J 1 base; nucleotides not matched to a gene: 2. In DNA, the CDR3 is TGCAGTGCTAGTGCAGGGGGGAACACTGAAGCTTTCTTT. Translated: CSASAGGNTEAFF.

This clonotype has just a few counts. The chain links TRBV27 to TRBJ2-6; unclear D gene. The V end was cut by 7 bases, the J end by 1 base, with 14 bases between. The CDR3 loop spans 16 amino acids. Germline V lookup: CDR1 MNHEY, CDR2 SMNVEV (reference sequence). The CDR3 sequence is CASTKRVGSGANVLTF. CDR3 coding DNA: TGTGCCAGCACTAAACGGGTTGGATCTGGGGCCAACGTCCTGACTTTC.

This clonotype has a count of ten or more. This sequence joins TRBV19 and TRBJ2-5; no reliable D call. CDR1 and CDR2 (germline): LNHDA, SQIVND (reference sequence). V was cut by 3 bases and J by 4 bases, with 6 bases left in between. The CDR3 runs to 12 residues. CDR3 residues: CASSISGETQYF. In DNA, the CDR3 is TGTGCCAGTAGTATCTCTGGAGAGACCCAGTACTTC. Based on the CDR3 plus reference TRBV19 and TRBJ2-5, the full variable domain is DGGITQSPKYLFRKEGQNVTLSCEQNLNHDAMYWYRQDPGQGLRLIYYSQIVNDFQKGDIAEGYSVSREKKESFPLTVTSAQKNPTAFYLCASSISGETQYFGPGTRLLVL.

This clonotype was counted at least ten times. The chain carries TRBV7-8 and TRBJ1-1, with D possibly matching TRBD1 (6 bases). The CDR3 has 14 residues. Per the germline V gene, CDR1 is SGHVS and CDR2 is FQNEAQ. Trimming stripped 5 bases from V and 1 base from J, with 11 bases between. The CDR3 DNA follows: TGTGCCAGCAGCGCGGGACACAAGAACACTGAAGCTTTCTTT. It specifies CASSAGHKNTEAFF.

This clonotype was detected a few times. This chain joins TRBV20-1 and TRBJ1-5, with D possibly TRBD1 on 6 matching bases. V was pared by 3 bases and J by 5 bases, with 20 bases between. The CDR3 totals 16 residues. CDR1 is DFQATT, CDR2 SNEGSKA, per germline (reference sequence). CDR3 coding DNA: TGCAGTGCTAGGGATGTGATCCGGGACATCTATCAGCCCCAGCATTTT. Residues: CSARDVIRDIYQPQHF.

This clonotype was seen a few times. A much larger clonotype is one base distant, so this may be a read error. The rearrangement joins TRBV14 to TRBJ2-2, with D possibly TRBD2 on 6 matching bases. V was trimmed by 1 base and J by 4 bases, leaving 13 bases between them. The CDR3 consists of 16 residues. Germline lookup yields CDR1 SGHDN and CDR2 FVKESK. CDR3 sequence reads: CASSQGLVVSTGELFF. Written as DNA, the CDR3 is TGTGCCAGCAGCCAAGGACTAGTGGTGAGCACCGGGGAGCTGTTTTTT.

At least ten counts were recorded for this clonotype. The chain employs TRBV29-1 and TRBJ1-2; no definite D call. CDR1 and CDR2 from the germline V gene are SQVTM and ANQGSEA. The CDR3 sequence is 9 residues long. Between the trimmed V and J ends, which lost 2 bases and 5 bases, there was a span of 0 bases. CDR3 amino acids: CSVEYGYTF. The CDR3 nucleotides are TGCAGCGTTGAATATGGCTACACCTTC.

The gene calls are TRBV29-1 and TRBJ1-1; no clear D gene. The CDR3 is 11 amino acids. V dropped 0 bases and J dropped 4 bases, with 3 bases sitting between them. Germline assignment: CDR1 SQVTM and CDR2 ANQGSEA. In DNA, the CDR3 is TGCAGCGTTGAAGACGGCACTGAAGCTTTCTTT. Translated: CSVEDGTEAFF.

In regard to this clonotype: An end of the junction differs from the germline gene, which may be a read error. V usage is TRBV10-3 and J usage is TRBJ2-7; D gene uncertain. The CDR3 is made up of 19 amino acids. CDR1 and CDR2 from the germline V gene are ENHRY and SYGVKD. CDR3 DNA: TGTGCCAGCAGTTACGGAAGGACCGACCAAGAACCCTCTCAATACGAGCAGTACTTC. Its protein is CASSYGRTDQEPSQYEQYF.

This clonotype was found many times. The chain joins TRBV11-2 to TRBJ2-5; D possibly corresponds to TRBD2 (6 bases). Germline CDR1 reads SGHAT; CDR2 reads FQNNGV. The V and J ends lost 3 bases and 7 bases respectively, with 18 bases between them. The CDR3 totals 15 residues. The CDR3 protein is CASSFLGGGKGTQYF. In DNA form, the CDR3 reads TGTGCCAGCAGCTTTTTGGGGGGAGGAAAGGGGACCCAGTACTTC.

This clonotype has at least ten counts. The rearrangement links TRBV2 to TRBJ2-5; D call uncertain. Germline-derived CDR1 and CDR2 are SNHLY and FYNNEI. With 2 bases removed from V and 5 bases from J, the gap between germline ends came to 12 bases. The CDR3 is 14 amino acids. The CDR3 coding sequence is TGTGCCAGCAGTGAACAGGCCGTAACGGAGACCCAGTACTTC. Its protein product is CASSEQAVTETQYF. The full variable domain, in which reference TRBV2 and TRBJ2-5 provide the parts outside the CDR3, is EPEVTQTPSHQVTQMGQEVILRCVPISNHLYFYWYRQILGQKVEFLVSFYNNEISEKSEIFDDQFSVERPDGSNFTLKIRSTKLEDSAMYFCASSEQAVTETQYFGPGTRLLVL.

Turning to this clonotype: This sequence may be a read error, since a much larger clone differs from it by one base. The V call is TRBV7-8, the J call TRBJ2-6; D gene uncertain. Germline loops: CDR1 SGHVS, CDR2 FQNEAQ. There are 15 residues in the CDR3. The V end was cut by 7 bases, the J end by 2 bases, with 12 bases between. CDR3 amino acids: CASILPETGANVLTF. The CDR3, as DNA: TGTGCCAGCATCCTTCCGGAAACTGGGGCCAACGTCCTGACTTTC.

This clonotype came up many times. The chain recombines TRBV15 with TRBJ2-7; D is perhaps TRBD2 (6 bases). The ends were cut back, 4 bases at V and 0 bases at J, with 10 bases in the middle. The CDR3 has 14 residues. The V gene's germline CDR1 is LNHNV and CDR2 YYDKDF (reference sequence). As DNA, the CDR3 is TGTGCCACCAGCAACGCGGGAAGCTCCTACGAGCAGTACTTC. This translates into CATSNAGSSYEQYF.

V gene TRBV4-3 combines with J gene TRBJ2-7; D may be TRBD2 (5 bases). This CDR3 spans 15 amino acids. Germline V lookup: CDR1 LGHNA, CDR2 YSLEER. V was clipped by 0 bases and J by 6 bases, with 15 bases between them. CDR3 in DNA: TGCGCCAGCAGCCAAGATAGGCACACCGCGGGCGAGCAGTACTTC. Protein sequence: CASSQDRHTAGEQYF.

This clonotype has a handful of counts. V is TRBV2 and J is TRBJ1-5; no clear D gene. Germline V CDR1 and CDR2: SNHLY, FYNNEI. This CDR3 region has 15 residues. Trimming removed 2 bases at V and 4 bases at J, with 12 bases between. The DNA for the CDR3 is TGTGCCAGCAGTGAAAGTAGGGCGGGTAATCAGCCCCAGCATTTT. Protein: CASSESRAGNQPQHF.

This clonotype has at least ten counts. The rearrangement links TRBV20-1 to TRBJ1-1; D unresolved. Trimming stripped 2 bases from V and 3 bases from J, with 10 bases between. There are 13 residues in the CDR3. Germline CDR1 and CDR2: DFQATT and SNEGSKA (reference sequence). CDR3 in amino acids: CSARSTTYTEAFF. CDR3 coding DNA: TGCAGTGCTAGAAGTACCACGTACACTGAAGCTTTCTTT.

Turning to this clonotype: The conserved phenylalanine or tryptophan is not found at the CDR3 terminus, so this likely reflects a read error. The chain uses TRBV29-1 and TRBJ2-7; D gene unclear. This CDR3 is 11 amino acids long. Trimming took off 4 bases at V and 5 bases at J, with 9 bases between the two ends. Germline loops: CDR1 SQVTM, CDR2 ANQGSEA. CDR3 residues: CSVAVHNEQYS. The CDR3 DNA reads as TGCAGCGTTGCAGTTCACAACGAGCAGTACTCC.

The chain uses TRBV10-3 and TRBJ1-3, with D unresolved. V lost 2 bases, J lost 3 bases, and 5 bases lay in between. Germline V CDR1 and CDR2: ENHRY, SYGVKD. The CDR3 has 13 residues. The CDR3 protein is CAISENLGNTIYF. For the CDR3, the DNA is TGTGCCATCAGTGAGAATCTTGGAAACACCATATATTTT.

The chain joins TRBV7-2 to TRBJ2-5, with D perhaps matching TRBD2 (6 bases). This CDR3 spans 14 amino acids. V was trimmed by 5 bases and J by 4 bases, leaving 14 bases between them. CDR1 is SGHTA and CDR2 is FQGNSA in the germline V gene. CDR3 in DNA: TGTGCCAGCAGCCCGGGACTGACGGGAGAGACCCAGTACTTC. This encodes CASSPGLTGETQYF.

Note on this clonotype: This may be a read error: a much more frequent sequence differs by one nucleotide. The V gene is TRBV6-1, the J gene TRBJ2-7; D possibly corresponds to TRBD2 (5 bases). The CDR3 sequence is 11 residues long. Germline loops: CDR1 MNHNS, CDR2 SASEGT. Trimming pared 3 bases from V and 6 bases from J, leaving 6 bases between. The CDR3, as DNA: TGTGCCAGCAGTGACGGGGTCGAGCAGTACTTC. Amino acids: CASSDGVEQYF.

The chain employs TRBV12-3 or TRBV12-4 and TRBJ1-5; D gene ambiguous. This CDR3 has 16 residues. The germline V and J ends were trimmed by 5 bases and 0 bases, with 14 bases remaining between them. CDR3 in DNA: TGTGCCAGCAGTGCGCCGAGATTAGCTAGCAATCAGCCCCAGCATTTT. It is translated as CASSAPRLASNQPQHF.

About this clonotype: A much larger clone lies a single base off, so this may be a read error. V usage is TRBV7-2 and J usage is TRBJ2-5, with D hard to call. Trimming took 4 bases from V and 2 from J, leaving 8 bases between them. The CDR3 is 13 amino acids. The germline V gene encodes CDR1 SGHTA and CDR2 FQGNSA. The CDR3, as DNA: TGTGCCAGCAGCTCGAACCAACAAGAGACCCAGTACTTC. Translation gives CASSSNQQETQYF. Full variable domain (missing parts from reference TRBV7-2 and TRBJ2-5): GAGVSQSPSNKVTEKGKDVELRCDPISGHTALYWYRQSLGQGLEFLIYFQGNSAPDKSGLPSDRFSAERTGGSVSTLTIQRTQQEDSAVYLCASSSNQQETQYFGPGTRLLVL.